A single sample gave rise to the 9 T cell receptor beta chains below, sequenced in a study of blood T cell repertoires in COVID-19. Clones were sequenced by immunoSEQ multiplex PCR, and TCRdb holds only the in-frame ones, with some missing. Of 250,000 to 350,000 clones listed, around 90% were seen once; the top ten hold around 1.1%. The sequenced material came from PBMCs or T cells enriched from blood (not recorded which). The source of these receptors is a woman aged 25 to 39 who had recovered from COVID-19.

V is TRBV19 and J is TRBJ1-2; 9 bases fit TRBD1. Germline assignment: CDR1 LNHDA and CDR2 SQIVND (reference sequence). V lost 4 bases to trimming and J lost 4 bases; unmatched junction nucleotides: 10. The CDR3 contains 16 residues. CDR3 coding DNA: TGTGCCAGTAGTAGCACAAGGACAGGGGAAGGCTATGGCTACACCTTC. Protein sequence: CASSSTRTGEGYGYTF. The full variable domain, completed using reference TRBV19 and TRBJ1-2, is DGGITQSPKYLFRKEGQNVTLSCEQNLNHDAMYWYRQDPGQGLRLIYYSQIVNDFQKGDIAEGYSVSREKKESFPLTVTSAQKNPTAFYLCASSSTRTGEGYGYTFGSGTRLTVV.

The rearrangement links TRBV15 to TRBJ2-7; tentative D call: TRBD2 (5 bases). In germline, CDR1 is LNHNV, CDR2 YYDKDF (reference sequence). Trimming shortened V by 5 bases and J by 3 bases, and 8 bases separated the two germline ends. The CDR3 is made up of 12 amino acids. The CDR3 bases are TGTGCCACCAGCGTTGAGGGCTACGAGCAGTACTTC. This codes for CATSVEGYEQYF. The variable domain in full, completed from reference TRBV15 and TRBJ2-7, reads DAMVIQNPRYQVTQFGKPVTLSCSQTLNHNVMYWYQQKSSQAPKLLFHYYDKDFNNEADTPDNFQSRRPNTSFCFLDIRSPGLGDTAMYLCATSVEGYEQYFGPGTRLTVT.

The V and J genes are TRBV6-5 and TRBJ1-2, with a possible D match to TRBD1 (6 bases). Germline values: CDR1 MNHEY, CDR2 SVGAGI. CDR3 length: 13 amino acids. The V end was cut by 8 bases, the J end by 1 base, with 11 bases between. CDR3 bases: TGTGCCAGCCAAACAGGGAATAACTATGGCTACACCTTC. It yields the protein CASQTGNNYGYTF.

The V and J genes are TRBV7-9 and TRBJ1-2; TRBD1 aligns across 7 bases. CDR1 and CDR2 from the germline V gene are SEHNR and FQNEAQ (reference sequence). The CDR3 runs to 13 residues. V lost 5 bases, J lost 4 bases, and 4 bases stayed unmatched. The CDR3 DNA is TGTGCCAGCAGCCGATCAGGGGGCTATGGCTACACCTTC. Residues: CASSRSGGYGYTF.

The genes are TRBV28 and TRBJ2-3, with 9 bases aligning to TRBD2. V shed 6 bases, J shed 3 bases, and the junction held 7 bases outside the gene matches. CDR3 length equals 15 residues. The germline gives CDR1 MDHEN, CDR2 SYDVKM. CDR3: CASRPAGGGTDTQYF. CDR3 in DNA: TGTGCCAGCAGGCCAGCGGGGGGAGGAACAGATACGCAGTATTTT. The variable domain in full, with the rest retrieved from reference TRBV28 and TRBJ2-3, is DVKVTQSSRYLVKRTGEKVFLECVQDMDHENMFWYRQDPGLGLRLIYFSYDVKMKEKGDIPEGYSVSREKKERFSLILESASTNQTSMYLCASRPAGGGTDTQYFGPGTRLTVL.

V gene TRBV7-3 combines with J gene TRBJ2-7; 9 bases line up with TRBD1. After removal of 5 bases from V and 2 bases from J, the junction contained 7 bases not matched to a gene. This CDR3 is built from 15 residues. Germline V CDR1 and CDR2: SGHTA, FQGTGA. CDR3 loop: CASSPGTGYPYEQYF. CDR3 bases: TGTGCCAGCAGCCCCGGGACAGGGTACCCCTACGAGCAGTACTTC.

This clone showed up just a few times. V and J are TRBV3-1 (or the pseudogene TRBV3-2) and TRBJ2-3, with 7 bases aligning to TRBD1. This CDR3 spans 11 amino acids. Trimming cost V 9 bases and J 8 bases; bases outside gene matches: 5. CDR1 and CDR2 (germline): LGHDT, YNNKEL (reference sequence). CDR3 region: CASSSGGTQYF. DNA of the CDR3: TGTGCCAGTAGCTCAGGGGGTACGCAGTATTTT.

The chain carries TRBV5-5 and TRBJ2-2, with D possibly matching TRBD1 (5 bases). Germline V CDR1 and CDR2: SGHKS, YYEKEE (reference sequence). V lost 1 base and J lost 4, with 8 bases in between. The CDR3 length is 14 residues. The CDR3, as DNA: TGTGCCAGCAGCTTGAGACAGTCCACCGGGGAGCTGTTTTTT. Translated, it gives CASSLRQSTGELFF.

The chain employs TRBV7-9 and TRBJ1-5, with D perhaps TRBD1 (6 bases). The CDR3 loop spans 18 amino acids. Trimming removed 2 bases from V and 10 bases from J, with 27 bases in between. Germline CDR1 SEHNR, CDR2 FQNEAQ (reference sequence). The CDR3 protein is CASSLSVGAAEVGRPQHF. The CDR3 DNA is TGTGCCAGCAGCTTATCTGTGGGGGCAGCCGAGGTTGGGCGACCCCAGCATTTT.